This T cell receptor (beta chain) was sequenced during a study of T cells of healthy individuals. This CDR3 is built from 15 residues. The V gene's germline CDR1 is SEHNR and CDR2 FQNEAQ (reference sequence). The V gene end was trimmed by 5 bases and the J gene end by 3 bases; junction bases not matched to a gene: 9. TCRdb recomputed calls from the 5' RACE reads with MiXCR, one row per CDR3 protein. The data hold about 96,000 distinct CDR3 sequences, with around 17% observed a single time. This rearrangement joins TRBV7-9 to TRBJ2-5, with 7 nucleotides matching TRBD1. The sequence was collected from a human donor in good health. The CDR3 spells CASSPGTVREETQYF. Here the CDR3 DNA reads TGTGCCAGCAGCCCAGGGACAGTCCGGGAAGAGACCCAGTACTTC.